This passage covers 28 T cell receptor beta chains from one sample sequenced in a study of shared clonotypes between healthy human individuals. The repertoire was sequenced with immunoSEQ multiplex PCR; TCRdb's copy has only in-frame clones and lacks some. The sample has over 2 million clones, around 96% seen once; the top ten hold about 1.1%. CD45RO-negative cells were positively selected for CCR7, leaving out terminally differentiated effector memory CD45RA+ cells. The specimen sequenced was naive CD8+ T cells sorted from blood. Source of these receptors: a man aged 18 to 35 in good health.

V and J are TRBV11-2 and TRBJ2-7; no firm D call. The CDR3 is 14 amino acids. The V gene's germline CDR1 is SGHAT and CDR2 FQNNGV. Trimming removed 5 bases at V and 2 bases at J, with 13 bases between. The chain's CDR3 is CASSAPSNPYEQYF. CDR3 bases: TGTGCCAGCAGCGCTCCTAGTAACCCCTACGAGCAGTACTTC.

This chain uses TRBV10-2 with TRBJ2-7; D is ambiguous. V dropped 1 base and J dropped 0 bases, with 7 bases sitting between them. The length of the CDR3 is 14 residues. Germline CDR1 is WSHSY and CDR2 is SAAADI. The CDR3 loop reads CASSEWQFSYEQYF. CDR3 bases: TGCGCCAGCAGTGAGTGGCAGTTCTCCTACGAGCAGTACTTC.

The rearrangement joins TRBV5-6 to TRBJ2-3, with TRBD2 identical over 10 bases. V lost 4 bases, J lost 2 bases, and 7 bases stayed unmatched. The germline CDR1 and CDR2 sequences are SGHDT and YYEEEE. The CDR3 is made up of 16 amino acids. The CDR3 DNA reads TGTGCCAGCAGCCTAACTAGCGGGGACTTCACAGATACGCAGTATTTT. It codes for CASSLTSGDFTDTQYF. The whole variable domain, remainder taken from reference TRBV5-6 and TRBJ2-3, is DAGVTQSPTHLIKTRGQQVTLRCSPKSGHDTVSWYQQALGQGPQFIFQYYEEEERQRGNFPDRFSGHQFPNYSSELNVNALLLGDSALYLCASSLTSGDFTDTQYFGPGTRLTVL.

The V gene is TRBV7-9, the J gene TRBJ2-7; D is ambiguous. Trimming left V 4 bases short and J 5 bases short, with 15 bases between. Germline V gives CDR1 SEHNR, CDR2 FQNEAQ (reference sequence). The CDR3 has 14 residues. CDR3 sequence: CASSSPGQPNEQYF. DNA of the CDR3: TGTGCCAGCAGCTCACCGGGCCAACCGAACGAGCAGTACTTC.

The chain is built from TRBV4-1 and TRBJ1-4; D gene unclear. The germline V gene encodes CDR1 MGHRA and CDR2 YSYEKL. V lost 1 base and J lost 0, with 12 bases in between. This CDR3 is built from 17 residues. CDR3 bases: TGCGCCAGCAGCCAAGTATTCGACCCTGCAACTAATGAAAAACTGTTTTTT. Amino acids: CASSQVFDPATNEKLFF.

The chain is built from TRBV7-9 and TRBJ2-7; D uncertain. Trimming cost V 5 bases and J 3 bases, with 11 bases left between them. This CDR3 is 13 amino acids long. CDR1 SEHNR and CDR2 FQNEAQ come from the germline V gene (reference sequence). The CDR3 bases are TGTGCCAGCAGCCCAGAAAAGGGCTACGAGCAGTACTTC. It codes for CASSPEKGYEQYF.

The chain combines TRBV6-5 with TRBJ1-4, with a tentative D call TRBD1 (5 bases). This CDR3 contains 14 residues. Germline V gene sequence: CDR1 MNHEY, CDR2 SVGAGI. V was clipped by 6 bases and J by 8 bases, with 16 bases between them. The CDR3 DNA reads TGTGCCAGCAGCCCGGGGACCGCCGGGGAAAAACTGTTTTTT. Translation: CASSPGTAGEKLFF.

This sequence joins TRBV9 and TRBJ1-6, with no clear D. Trimming removed 0 bases at V and 5 bases at J, with 15 bases between. This CDR3 is 17 amino acids long. Germline loops: CDR1 SGDLS, CDR2 YYNGEE. The CDR3 DNA sequence: TGTGCCAGCAGCGTAGAGGCGAGGCAGACGAATAATTCACCCCTCCACTTT. This sequence encodes CASSVEARQTNNSPLHF.

As concerns this clone: This same CDR3 is encoded by further DNA sequences in the sample. The chain recombines TRBV27 with TRBJ1-1; the D gene is possibly TRBD1 (5 bases). The V end was cut by 6 bases, the J end by 0 bases, with 11 bases between. CDR1 MNHEY and CDR2 SMNVEV come from the germline V gene (reference sequence). The CDR3 totals 14 residues. The CDR3 loop is CASSSTAMNTEAFF. The CDR3 DNA is TGTGCCAGCAGCTCGACAGCGATGAACACTGAAGCTTTCTTT.

The chain carries TRBV2 and TRBJ2-7; 8 bases match TRBD2. Trimming at V came to 4 bases and at J to 3 bases, leaving 5 bases not matched to a gene. The CDR3 spans 14 residues. CDR1 SNHLY and CDR2 FYNNEI come from the germline V gene. The CDR3 loop is CASSAGGVFYEQYF. CDR3 in DNA: TGTGCCAGCAGTGCCGGGGGGGTATTCTACGAGCAGTACTTC.

The chain is built from TRBV9 and TRBJ2-5, with D unresolved. The V gene lost 4 bases and the J gene lost 0 bases, with 7 bases spanning the gap. Germline assignment: CDR1 SGDLS and CDR2 YYNGEE. The CDR3 has 13 residues. This chain's CDR3 is CASSISHQETQYF. CDR3 DNA sequence: TGTGCCAGCAGCATAAGCCACCAAGAGACCCAGTACTTC.

The gene calls are TRBV4-1 and TRBJ2-2; 9 positions agree with TRBD1. Trimming cost V 0 bases and J 3 bases; bases outside gene matches: 5. Germline assignment: CDR1 MGHRA and CDR2 YSYEKL. The CDR3 has 17 residues. CDR3 protein: CASSQDPRTGDTGELFF. The CDR3 nucleotides read TGCGCCAGCAGCCAAGATCCCCGGACAGGGGACACCGGGGAGCTGTTTTTT.

V is TRBV4-1 and J is TRBJ2-2, with 13 bases identical to TRBD2. The germline V gene has CDR1 MGHRA and CDR2 YSYEKL. After removal of 1 base from V and 4 bases from J, the junction contained 6 bases not matched to a gene. The CDR3 loop spans 18 amino acids. The CDR3 region is CASSQVLTSGRATGELFF. DNA of the CDR3: TGCGCCAGCAGCCAAGTGCTCACTAGCGGGAGGGCCACCGGGGAGCTGTTTTTT.

V usage is TRBV28 and J usage is TRBJ1-2; D perhaps matches TRBD1 (5 bases). The CDR3 covers 15 residues. V lost 7 bases and J 6 bases, leaving 21 bases between the germline ends. Germline V gene lookup returns CDR1 MDHEN and CDR2 SYDVKM. Here the CDR3 reads CASKDTSEGLDGYTF. The CDR3 DNA reads as TGTGCCAGCAAGGACACAAGTGAGGGACTAGATGGCTACACCTTC.

The rearrangement links TRBV5-6 to TRBJ2-7; no firm D call. This CDR3 spans 15 amino acids. Trimming removed 4 bases from V and 2 bases from J, with 16 bases in between. Germline V CDR1 and CDR2: SGHDT, YYEEEE. This chain's CDR3 is CASSHSLAVTYEQYF. Here the CDR3 DNA reads TGTGCCAGCAGCCACAGCTTAGCAGTAACCTACGAGCAGTACTTC.

The chain has TRBV28 and TRBJ2-7; TRBD2 might be the D (7 bases). This CDR3 is built from 13 residues. The V and J ends lost 6 bases and 2 bases respectively, with 11 bases between them. Germline V gene sequence: CDR1 MDHEN, CDR2 SYDVKM. The CDR3 DNA reads as TGTGCCAGCAGGGGGGGGCCAACCTACGAGCAGTACTTC. This translates into CASRGGPTYEQYF.

The chain carries TRBV4-3 and TRBJ2-5, with D tentatively TRBD1 or TRBD2 (6 bases each). The assigned J gene may be wrong: the sequence end matches TRBJ2-7 better. The germline CDR1 and CDR2 sequences are LGHNA and YSLEER. The CDR3 has 16 amino acids. The CDR3 DNA reads TGCGCCAGCAGCCAAGGGAGAGGAGGGGGGTTCTACGAGCAGTACTTC. Protein sequence: CASSQGRGGGFYEQYF.

The chain carries TRBV9 and TRBJ2-7; tentative D call: TRBD2 (6 bases). Deletions cut 5 bases from V and 9 bases from J, with 21 bases between. The CDR3 sequence is 14 residues long. The germline CDR1 and CDR2 sequences are SGDLS and YYNGEE. CDR3 sequence reads: CASSDTGGRAGQYF. DNA of the CDR3: TGTGCCAGCAGTGACACAGGTGGAAGAGCGGGGCAGTACTTC.

On this clone itself: Other DNA sequences of this sample code for an identical CDR3. The chain links TRBV6-6 to TRBJ1-1; D call uncertain. From germline, CDR1 is MNHNY and CDR2 SVGAGI (reference sequence). The CDR3 consists of 13 residues. V was trimmed by 6 bases and J by 0 bases, leaving 8 bases between them. Here the CDR3 DNA reads TGTGCCAGCAGCTTAACAGTGAACACTGAAGCTTTCTTT. This codes for CASSLTVNTEAFF.

This rearrangement joins TRBV10-2 to TRBJ1-1, with D unresolved. Germline values: CDR1 WSHSY, CDR2 SAAADI. V lost 2 bases to trimming and J lost 4 bases, with 11 bases between them. The CDR3 spans 14 residues. The CDR3 DNA follows: TGCGCCAGCAGTGAGACTAAGGGTATCACTGAAGCTTTCTTT. Translation: CASSETKGITEAFF.

The rearrangement links TRBV6-5 to TRBJ2-5; a weak D match, TRBD2 (6 bases). The germline V gene has CDR1 MNHEY and CDR2 SVGAGI. V shed 1 base and J shed 3 bases, with 12 bases lying between them. The CDR3 has 15 amino acids. The CDR3 loop is CASSYYRDWEETQYF. DNA for the CDR3: TGTGCCAGCAGTTACTACCGGGACTGGGAAGAGACCCAGTACTTC.

The V call is TRBV4-1, the J call TRBJ2-6; the D gene is possibly TRBD2 (5 bases). Trimming shortened V by 3 bases and J by 1 base, and 22 bases separated the two germline ends. Germline V gene lookup returns CDR1 MGHRA and CDR2 YSYEKL. The CDR3 contains 20 residues. The CDR3 DNA is TGCGCCAGCAGCCAGGACTTATTAGGGTTTATAGGTTCTGGGGCCAACGTCCTGACTTTC. Its translation is CASSQDLLGFIGSGANVLTF.

V and J are TRBV27 and TRBJ1-2, with D maybe TRBD1 (5 bases). The germline CDR1 and CDR2 sequences are MNHEY and SMNVEV (reference sequence). The CDR3 covers 15 residues. V lost 3 bases, J lost 2 bases, and 13 bases lay in between. The CDR3 loop is CASSFLGGENYGYTF. Written as DNA, the CDR3 is TGTGCCAGCAGTTTCCTGGGGGGAGAAAACTATGGCTACACCTTC.

This chain joins TRBV5-1 and TRBJ1-2, with TRBD1 as a possible D gene (5 bases). Germline V CDR1 and CDR2: SGHRS, YFSETQ. The CDR3 spans 13 residues. Trimming pared 2 bases from V and 6 bases from J, leaving 11 bases between. The CDR3: CASSFTGGDGYTF. The CDR3 DNA reads TGCGCCAGCAGCTTCACGGGGGGAGATGGCTACACCTTC.

This sequence joins TRBV19 and TRBJ2-7; no clear D gene. Trimming cost V 7 bases and J 7 bases, with 17 bases left between them. CDR1 LNHDA and CDR2 SQIVND come from the germline V gene (reference sequence). The CDR3 contains 13 residues. CDR3 nucleotides: TGTGCCAGTACCCCTGGACCGACGATGGAGCAGTACTTC. Amino acids: CASTPGPTMEQYF.

This chain links TRBV5-6 with TRBJ1-1; 8 nucleotides match TRBD1. Looked up from germline, CDR1 is SGHDT and CDR2 is YYEEEE. This CDR3 spans 14 amino acids. Trimming at V came to 4 bases and at J to 3 bases, leaving 5 bases not matched to a gene. The CDR3 protein is CASSESGGHTEAFF. The CDR3 DNA reads as TGTGCCAGCAGCGAATCAGGGGGCCACACTGAAGCTTTCTTT.

CDR3 protein: CASSEVEGYGYTF. The CDR3 region has the DNA TGTGCCAGCAGTGAAGTTGAGGGATACGGCTACACCTTC. V is TRBV6-1 and J is TRBJ1-2; no clear D gene. CDR3 length: 13 residues. V was shortened by 1 base and J by 8 bases, with 11 bases between the two germline ends. CDR1 is MNHNS and CDR2 is SASEGT in the germline V gene.

In regard to this clone: The sample holds other DNA sequences that translate to the same CDR3. The V and J genes are TRBV27 and TRBJ2-2; 7 bases match TRBD2. Germline V gene lookup returns CDR1 MNHEY and CDR2 SMNVEV (reference sequence). This CDR3 is 16 amino acids long. Trimming cost V 5 bases and J 4 bases; bases outside gene matches: 10. This CDR3 is CASSPSRGEATGELFF. The CDR3 bases are TGTGCCAGCAGTCCATCCCGGGGGGAGGCCACCGGGGAGCTGTTTTTT.